The 14 T cell receptor beta chains listed next were all sequenced from one sample in a study of CD8+CD57+ T cells in acquired aplastic anemia. CDR3 and TCR beta VDJ profiling relied on a genomic DNA template. TCRdb reanalysed the reads using MiXCR and keeps one entry per CDR3 protein. The sample lists under 200,000 distinct CDR3 sequences, less than 60% occurring once. Patients included in sequencing had previously demonstrated CD8+CD57+ cell expansion by flow cytometry. The sample was sorted CD4+, CD8+, or CD8+CD57+ T cells (not recorded which) from PBMCs. The receptor set was obtained from a human donor with aplastic anemia.

The table lists this clonotype with many counts. The chain links TRBV19 to TRBJ2-2; 8 bases are shared with TRBD1. The CDR3 runs 14 residues. Looked up from germline, CDR1 is LNHDA and CDR2 is SQIVND (reference sequence). Trimming cost V 9 bases and J 1 base; bases outside gene matches: 4. CDR3 nucleotide sequence: TGTGCCAGCACCGGGACAGGGAACACCGGGGAGCTGTTTTTT. Amino acid sequence: CASTGTGNTGELFF.

This clonotype was counted a few times. The chain carries TRBV30 and TRBJ1-5; perhaps TRBD1 as D (6 bases). Trimming removed 0 bases from V and 3 bases from J, with 12 bases in between. This CDR3 has 15 amino acids. CDR1 is GTSNPN and CDR2 is SVGIG in the germline V gene (reference sequence). CDR3 loop: CAWSVQGGTNQPQHF. The CDR3 bases are TGTGCCTGGAGTGTACAGGGCGGGACCAATCAGCCCCAGCATTTT.

The chain joins TRBV5-1 to TRBJ2-3; 8 bases fit TRBD2. CDR3 size: 14 residues. Trimming cost V 3 bases and J 2 bases; bases outside gene matches: 2. Per germline, CDR1 SGHRS and CDR2 YFSETQ. DNA for the CDR3: TGCGCCAGCAGCTCGGGGGGGCCCACAGATACGCAGTATTTT. Encoded protein: CASSSGGPTDTQYF.

The V and J genes are TRBV18 and TRBJ2-7; no reliable D call. Germline V gene lookup returns CDR1 KGHSH and CDR2 LQKENI. Trimming stripped 1 base from V and 5 bases from J, with 9 bases between. The CDR3 has 13 residues. This CDR3 reads CASSPRPSDEQYF. DNA of the CDR3: TGTGCCAGCTCACCACGACCCAGCGACGAGCAGTACTTC.

The V and J genes are TRBV10-1 and TRBJ2-7; D is perhaps TRBD1 (6 bases). Germline V CDR1 and CDR2: WNHNN, SYGVQD (reference sequence). The CDR3 extends over 15 amino acids. V was clipped by 0 bases and J by 6 bases, with 15 bases between them. The DNA for the CDR3 is TGCGCCAGCAGTGAGTCCCCTACAGGGAGTGGCGAGCAGTACTTC. Residues: CASSESPTGSGEQYF.

The table lists this clonotype with a count of one. This chain links TRBV20-1 with TRBJ2-7; 12 bases align to TRBD2. Germline V gene sequence: CDR1 DFQATT, CDR2 SNEGSKA (reference sequence). V lost 3 bases and J lost 7; bases outside the gene matches: 7. The CDR3 covers 14 residues. For the CDR3, the DNA is TGCAGTGCTAGCCCGACTAGCGGGAGTGTTGAGCAGTACTTC. This gives the protein CSASPTSGSVEQYF.

The chain is built from TRBV20-1 and TRBJ1-4; D remains unclear. This CDR3 is built from 12 residues. V was trimmed by 0 bases and J by 8 bases, leaving 7 bases between them. Per germline, CDR1 DFQATT and CDR2 SNEGSKA (reference sequence). CDR3 in amino acids: CSARDGPEKLFF. The CDR3 DNA reads TGCAGTGCTAGAGATGGGCCCGAAAAACTGTTTTTT.

The rearrangement joins TRBV5-1 to TRBJ2-7, with 10 nucleotides matching TRBD1. V gave up 4 bases and J gave up 6 bases; unmatched junction bases: 4. This CDR3 region has 13 residues. Germline V lookup: CDR1 SGHRS, CDR2 YFSETQ. The CDR3 nucleotides are TGCGCCAGCAGCCCCGGGACAGGGGCCGAGCAGTACTTC. This translates into CASSPGTGAEQYF.

In this sample, this clonotype turned up once. The genes are TRBV29-1 and TRBJ2-1, with a possible D match to TRBD1 (6 bases). Trimming took off 8 bases at V and 6 bases at J, with 11 bases between the two ends. Germline V gene sequence: CDR1 SQVTM, CDR2 ANQGSEA. This CDR3 has 11 amino acids. As DNA, the CDR3 is TGCAGCCCAGGACAGCCCAATGAGCAGTTCTTC. Translating gives CSPGQPNEQFF.

V gene TRBV18 combines with J gene TRBJ2-5; TRBD1 matches 9 bases. The trim removed 6 bases at V and 5 bases at J, leaving 7 bases unmatched. Per germline, CDR1 KGHSH and CDR2 LQKENI. CDR3 size: 14 residues. The CDR3 here is CASSLDRGKETQYF. The CDR3 nucleotides are TGTGCCAGCTCCCTGGACAGGGGAAAGGAGACCCAGTACTTC.

This clonotype was detected once. This may come from a read error, since a much larger clone is one base off. This sequence joins TRBV12-3 or TRBV12-4 and TRBJ1-2; D might be TRBD1 (5 bases). The CDR3 spans 14 residues. In nucleotides, the CDR3 is TGTGCCAGCAGTGAGAAGACCTCCCAGGGTGGCCACACCTTC. Translation: CASSEKTSQGGHTF.

This clonotype was picked up a small number of times. A read error may explain this, as a much larger clone is one base away. The rearrangement joins TRBV20-1 to TRBJ1-1; 8 bases line up with TRBD1. The germline V gene has CDR1 DFQATT and CDR2 SNEGSKA (reference sequence). With V trimmed by 6 bases and J by 5 bases, 8 bases remained unmatched. There are 13 residues in the CDR3. The CDR3 bases are TGCAGTGCGCCGGGACAGGAGGCAACTGAAGCTTTCTTT. Its protein is CSAPGQEATEAFF.

This clonotype was seen at least ten times. The chain uses TRBV15 and TRBJ2-5; weak D call: TRBD2 (6 bases). The V and J ends lost 2 bases and 1 base respectively, with 14 bases between them. Looked up from germline, CDR1 is LNHNV and CDR2 is YYDKDF (reference sequence). CDR3 length: 16 amino acids. The CDR3: CATSRTRGLSQETQYF. For the CDR3, the DNA is TGTGCCACCAGCAGAACCCGGGGACTGAGCCAAGAGACCCAGTACTTC.

The CDR3 DNA reads as TGTGCCATCGGACAGGACTCGAATTCACCCCTCCACTTT. As protein: CAIGQDSNSPLHF. The rearrangement links TRBV10-3 to TRBJ1-6; TRBD1 matches 7 bases. V lost 8 bases, J lost 7 bases, and 5 bases stayed unmatched. This CDR3 has 13 amino acids. Germline V gene data show CDR1 as ENHRY and CDR2 as SYGVKD.